The clone carrying this T cell receptor (beta chain) was seen a single time. What it binds is unknown. This record comes from a study of T cell responses to AZD1222 COVID-19 vaccine. V lost 5 bases and J 7 bases, leaving 24 bases between the germline ends. Looked up from germline, CDR1 is SGHVS and CDR2 is FQNEAQ. The CDR3 has 16 residues. Study observations and caveats: White British donors predominated, females outnumbered males, and clonal diversity was possibly underestimated.

The protocol was immunoSEQ multiplex PCR, while the TCRdb copy is restricted to in-frame clones and leaves out a portion. There are 85,000 to 130,000 clones in the sample; 85% to 90% occur only once, and 3% to 3.5% lies in the top ten. The chain employs TRBV7-8 and TRBJ2-7, with D perhaps assigned TRBD1 or TRBD2 (6 bases each). This clonotype originated in an adult in good health. The source was peripheral blood, collected on day 0 of AZD1222 vaccination. The CDR3 sequence: CASSRPGGLFLSEQYF. The DNA for the CDR3 is TGTGCCAGCAGCCGGCCCGGGGGCCTGTTTTTGTCTGAGCAGTACTTC.